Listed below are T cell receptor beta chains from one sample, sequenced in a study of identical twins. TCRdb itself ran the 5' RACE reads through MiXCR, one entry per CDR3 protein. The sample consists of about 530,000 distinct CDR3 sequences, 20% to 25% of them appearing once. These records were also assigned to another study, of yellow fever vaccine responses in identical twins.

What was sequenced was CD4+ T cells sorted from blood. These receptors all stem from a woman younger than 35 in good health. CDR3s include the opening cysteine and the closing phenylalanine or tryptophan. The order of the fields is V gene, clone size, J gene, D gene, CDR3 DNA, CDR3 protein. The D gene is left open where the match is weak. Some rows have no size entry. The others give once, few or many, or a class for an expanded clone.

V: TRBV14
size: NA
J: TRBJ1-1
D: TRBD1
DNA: TGTGCCAGCAGCCCCCTACAGGGGGCTCGTCCGAACACTGAAGCTTTCTTT
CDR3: CASSPLQGARPNTEAFF

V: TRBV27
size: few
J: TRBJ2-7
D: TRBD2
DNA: TGTGCCAGCAGTTCGGAGACTAGCGGGAAAATCTACGAGCAGTACTTC
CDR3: CASSSETSGKIYEQYF

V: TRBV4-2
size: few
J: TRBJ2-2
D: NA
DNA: TGTGCCAGCAGCCAAGGGATGGCAGGGGACACCGGGGAGCTGTTTTTT
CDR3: CASSQGMAGDTGELFF

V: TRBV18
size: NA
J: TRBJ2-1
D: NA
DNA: TGTGCCAGCTCATCAATTGGGGATGAGCAGTTCTTC
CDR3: CASSSIGDEQFF

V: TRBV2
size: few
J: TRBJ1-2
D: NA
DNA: TGTGCCAGCAGAGGGCAGAACTATGGCTACACCTTC
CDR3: CASRGQNYGYTF

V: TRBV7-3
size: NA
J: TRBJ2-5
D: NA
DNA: TGTGCCAGCAGCTTCCACGCAGGGTCCGAGACCCAGTACTTC
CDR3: CASSFHAGSETQYF

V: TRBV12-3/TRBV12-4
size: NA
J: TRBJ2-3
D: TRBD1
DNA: TGTGCCAGCAGCTGGGACAGTCTCTTCACAGATACGCAGTATTTT
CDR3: CASSWDSLFTDTQYF

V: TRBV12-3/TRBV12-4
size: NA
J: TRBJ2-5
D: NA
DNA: TGTGCCAGCAGTTTCCCCGACAAAGAGACCCAGTACTTC
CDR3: CASSFPDKETQYF

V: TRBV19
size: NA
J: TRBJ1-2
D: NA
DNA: TGTGCCAGTAGGGAACAGGGAGGTGCTCGGGGCTACACCTTC
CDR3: CASREQGGARGYTF

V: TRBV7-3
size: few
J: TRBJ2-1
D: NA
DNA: TGTGCCAGCAGCGCCTTGCAAGATGAGCAGTTCTTC
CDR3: CASSALQDEQFF

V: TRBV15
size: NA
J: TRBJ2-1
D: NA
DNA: TGTGCCACCAGCATGGCGGTGGCGTCCTACAATGAGCAGTTCTTC
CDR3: CATSMAVASYNEQFF

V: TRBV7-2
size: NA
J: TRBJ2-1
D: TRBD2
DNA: TGTGCCAGCAGCTTAGCTGGGACTATCTACAATGAGCAGTTCTTC
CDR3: CASSLAGTIYNEQFF

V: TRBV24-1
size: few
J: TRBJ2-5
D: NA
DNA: TGTGCCACCAGTGACCCTGACGGTCCCAAAGAGACCCAGTACTTC
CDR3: CATSDPDGPKETQYF

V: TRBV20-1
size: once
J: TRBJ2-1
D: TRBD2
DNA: TGCAGCGCCAGAGGGCTAGCGGGAGGGCCGCTAATCAATGAGCAGTTCTTC
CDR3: CSARGLAGGPLINEQFF

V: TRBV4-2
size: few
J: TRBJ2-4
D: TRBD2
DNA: TGTGCCAGCAGCCAAGTGGAGACTAGCGGGGGGGGACTAGCCAAAAACATTCAGTACTTC
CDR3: CASSQVETSGGGLAKNIQYF

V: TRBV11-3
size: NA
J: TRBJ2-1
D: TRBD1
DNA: TGTGCCAGCGGACAGGGGGTAAAGGAGCAGTTCTTC
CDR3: CASGQGVKEQFF